A selection of T cell receptor beta chains follows, all from one sample in a study of T cell responses to AZD1222 COVID-19 vaccine. Profiled with immunoSEQ multiplex PCR; TCRdb holds only in-frame clones, not every one. The table lists more than 150,000 clones, roughly 88% of them singletons. Material: peripheral blood, obtained on day 0 of AZD1222 vaccination. Source of these receptors: an adult in good health. CDR3s include the opening cysteine and the closing phenylalanine or tryptophan. A D gene is named only where the DNA matches it firmly. Expanded clones get a size class; other rows say once, few or many, or leave the size out.

TRBV5-3	.	few	16	TRBJ1-5	TGTGCCAGAAGCTTGGTTGTTGGGTCTAACAATCAGCCCCAGCATTTT	CARSLVVGSNNQPQHF
TRBV7-2	.	.	16	TRBJ1-6	TGTGCCAGCAGCTTACCGCAGGGCCGTTATAATTCACCCCTCCACTTT	CASSLPQGRYNSPLHF
TRBV28	.	.	15	TRBJ1-5	TGTGCCAGCAGTTTAGCAGGCCCCGGGGTGAGGCCCCAGCATTTT	CASSLAGPGVRPQHF
TRBV20-1	.	.	9	TRBJ1-2	TGCAGTGCCTCATATGGCTACACCTTC	CSASYGYTF
TRBV19	.	.	13	TRBJ2-7	TGTGCCAGTAGTCCTGGGTGGACCTACGAGCAGTACTTC	CASSPGWTYEQYF
TRBV9	TRBD1	.	16	TRBJ1-2	TGTGCCAGCAGCGTAGCTCCCCACAGGGGTAACTATGGCTACACCTTC	CASSVAPHRGNYGYTF
TRBV19	.	once	11	TRBJ1-2	TGTGCCAGTAAAAATGACTATGGCTACACCTTC	CASKNDYGYTF
TRBV30	.	few	14	TRBJ1-1	TGTGCCTGGAGGGTCGGTACAGCTGACCCTGAAGCTTTCTTT	CAWRVGTADPEAFF
TRBV7-2	.	.	17	TRBJ2-5	TGTGCCAGCAGCTTAGGGAACCCGGGACTCCACGGGGAGACCCAGTACTTC	CASSLGNPGLHGETQYF
TRBV4-2	.	.	16	TRBJ2-5	TGTGCCAGCAGCCAGGTTGAGCGGGTGTACCAAGAGACCCAGTACTTC	CASSQVERVYQETQYF
TRBV3-1/TRBV3-2	.	few	13	TRBJ2-7	TGTGCCAGCAGCCAGTTCCCCCCCTACGAGCAGTACTTC	CASSQFPPYEQYF
TRBV28	TRBD1	.	14	TRBJ1-1	TGTGCCAGCAGTCCTGACAGGGGGAGGACTGAAGCTTTCTTT	CASSPDRGRTEAFF
TRBV24-1	.	.	15	TRBJ2-5	TGTGCCACCAGTGAGTCACAAGTGGGGCGTGAGACCCAGTACTTC	CATSESQVGRETQYF
TRBV11-2	.	.	18	TRBJ2-7	TGTGCCAGCAGCCCGCTGGGTGCTAGAGGGGTCCGCTCCTACGAGCAGTACTTC	CASSPLGARGVRSYEQYF
TRBV5-1	.	.	14	TRBJ1-4	TGCGCCAGCAGCTTGGGGCAATCAAAGGAAAAACTGTTTTTT	CASSLGQSKEKLFF
TRBV4-2	.	.	11	TRBJ2-7	TGTGCCAGCAGCCAATCTGGGTTACAGTACTTC	CASSQSGLQYF
TRBV4-1	.	.	15	TRBJ2-1	TGCGCCAGCAGCCAAGGCGGGCTAGTGATAAATGAGCAGTTCTTC	CASSQGGLVINEQFF
TRBV29-1	.	.	14	TRBJ2-7	TGCAGCGTATCACAGGGGGAGCGGGGTTACGAGCAGTACTTC	CSVSQGERGYEQYF
TRBV7-9	.	.	15	TRBJ2-1	TGTGCCAGCAAGATGGGATTAGGCTCCTACAATGAGCAGTTCTTC	CASKMGLGSYNEQFF
TRBV10-3	.	.	11	TRBJ2-1	TGTGCCATCAGTGAAAACAATGAGCAGTTCTTC	CAISENNEQFF
TRBV5-1	TRBD1	.	14	TRBJ1-1	TGCGCCAGCAGCCCCGGGGACAGTTCCGCTGAAGCTTTCTTT	CASSPGDSSAEAFF
TRBV6-1	.	.	17	TRBJ1-5	TGTGCCAGCAGTGAAATTTTGGGGGGCTGGAGCAATCAGCCCCAGCATTTT	CASSEILGGWSNQPQHF
TRBV14	.	.	17	TRBJ1-3	TGTGCCAGCAGCCAAGATCGGCCCCCTTTTCGTGGAAACACCATATATTTT	CASSQDRPPFRGNTIYF
TRBV3-1/TRBV3-2	.	.	15	TRBJ2-5	TGTGCCAGCAGCCAAGACTCACTAGCACATTGGACCCAGTACTTC	CASSQDSLAHWTQYF
TRBV5-1	.	.	15	TRBJ2-3	TGCGCCAGCGGCCCCGCACCGTCTAGCACAGATACGCAGTATTTT	CASGPAPSSTDTQYF
TRBV6-4	.	.	13	TRBJ2-2	TGTGCCAGCAGTGCGGGAGACACCGGGGAGCTGTTTTTT	CASSAGDTGELFF
TRBV5-6	.	.	15	TRBJ2-3	TGTGCCAGCACCGCCCCGGGACTGTATTTCGATACGCAGTATTTT	CASTAPGLYFDTQYF
TRBV5-6	TRBD1	.	17	TRBJ2-5	TGTGCCAGCAGCTTGGGGCAGGGGGTTTCGTTCCGGGAGACCCAGTACTTC	CASSLGQGVSFRETQYF
TRBV9	TRBD1	.	16	TRBJ2-1	TGTGCCAGCAGCGCGAACAGGGGGTTAATCACGAATGAGCAGTTCTTC	CASSANRGLITNEQFF
TRBV7-2	.	few	13	TRBJ2-5	TGTGCCAGCAGCTTACTGAGTCAAGAGACCCAGTACTTC	CASSLLSQETQYF
TRBV6-6	.	.	12	TRBJ2-5	TGTGCCAGCAGTCCATCCCCCCAGACCCAGTACTTC	CASSPSPQTQYF
TRBV28	TRBD1	.	16	TRBJ1-2	TGTGCCAGCAGTTCTACCCGGACAGGGTTAAACTATGGCTACACCTTC	CASSSTRTGLNYGYTF
TRBV7-3	.	once	16	TRBJ1-6	TGTGCCAGCAGCGAACAGGGCGGCTCCTATAATTCACCCCTCCACTTT	CASSEQGGSYNSPLHF
TRBV7-9	.	.	15	TRBJ1-1	TGTGCCAGCAGCTTAGGATCCCACAGGAACACTGAAGCTTTCTTT	CASSLGSHRNTEAFF
TRBV10-3	.	.	12	TRBJ2-1	TGTGCCATCAGTCGGAATCTCAATGAGCAGTTCTTC	CAISRNLNEQFF
TRBV6-6	.	once	13	TRBJ1-1	TGTGCCAGCATCAGGACAGCGACAACTGAAGCTTTCTTT	CASIRTATTEAFF
TRBV3-1/TRBV3-2	TRBD1	.	16	TRBJ1-2	TGTGCCAGCAGCCAAGATGGGACAGGGGGCGACTATGGCTACACCTTC	CASSQDGTGGDYGYTF
TRBV19	TRBD2	.	15	TRBJ2-7	TGTGCCAGTAGTATGGGGACTAGCGGGTCTTACGAGCAGTACTTC	CASSMGTSGSYEQYF
TRBV9	.	.	16	TRBJ2-1	TGTGCCAGCAGCGTAAGGAAAGGGAGCTCCTACAATGAGCAGTTCTTC	CASSVRKGSSYNEQFF
TRBV4-2	.	.	13	TRBJ2-5	TGTGCCAGCAGCCGCACCGAGGGGGAGACCCAGTACTTC	CASSRTEGETQYF
TRBV27	.	.	17	TRBJ2-7	TGTGCCAGCAGTTTATCCCCCCAGGGGGTAGGGGGGTACGAGCAGTACTTC	CASSLSPQGVGGYEQYF
TRBV5-1	TRBD2	once	15	TRBJ2-1	TGCGCCAGCAGCTTGTCCCTAGCGGCTTACAATGAGCAGTTCTTC	CASSLSLAAYNEQFF
TRBV14	.	.	14	TRBJ1-6	TGTGCCAGCAGCCAAGGGGGGGCTAATTCACCCCTCCACTTT	CASSQGGANSPLHF
TRBV27	.	.	13	TRBJ1-5	TGTGCCAGCAGCGAAGTCTCGGGGCAGCCCCAGCATTTT	CASSEVSGQPQHF
TRBV7-2	TRBD1	.	16	TRBJ2-7	TGTGCCAGCAGCCCGGCGGGACAGGGGAGGGCCTACGAGCAGTACTTC	CASSPAGQGRAYEQYF
TRBV21-1	.	.	13	TRBJ1-4	TGTGCCAGCAGCAAAACGGGGTGGGAAAAACTGTTTTTT	CASSKTGWEKLFF
TRBV9	TRBD1	.	14	TRBJ2-1	TGTGCCAGCAGCGTAGGGGACAGGGCCAATGAGCAGTTCTTC	CASSVGDRANEQFF
TRBV29-1	.	.	12	TRBJ2-7	TGCAGCGTTCGAGCCAGGGACTACGAGCAGTACTTC	CSVRARDYEQYF
TRBV3-1/TRBV3-2	.	.	14	TRBJ1-1	TGTGCCAGCAGCCACGTAAATAAGGGAGGTGAAGCTTTCTTT	CASSHVNKGGEAFF
TRBV5-1	.	.	14	TRBJ1-2	TGCGCCAGCAGATTTTGGGGCTCTAACTATGGCTACACCTTC	CASRFWGSNYGYTF
TRBV5-6	.	.	15	TRBJ1-1	TGTGCCAGCAGTTTTCCGCAGGGGTTGTTCACTGAAGCTTTCTTT	CASSFPQGLFTEAFF
TRBV7-9	TRBD1	.	14	TRBJ2-1	TGTGCCAGCTCTCCCGGGACAGGGATAGTTGAGCAGTTCTTC	CASSPGTGIVEQFF
TRBV2	.	.	15	TRBJ1-6	TGTGCCAGCAGGACGCAGTACTCCTATAATTCACCCCTCCACTTT	CASRTQYSYNSPLHF
TRBV6-2/TRBV6-3	TRBD1	once	16	TRBJ2-2	TGTGCCAGCAGCAGACAGGGGGCGCCGGGTACCGGGGAGCTGTTTTTT	CASSRQGAPGTGELFF
TRBV19	.	once	13	TRBJ1-6	TGTGCCAGTAGTTCGACAAGGAATTCACCCCTCCACTTT	CASSSTRNSPLHF
TRBV28	.	.	15	TRBJ1-2	TGTGCCAGCAACACGGTGGGGGGAGCAGACTATGGCTACACCTTC	CASNTVGGADYGYTF